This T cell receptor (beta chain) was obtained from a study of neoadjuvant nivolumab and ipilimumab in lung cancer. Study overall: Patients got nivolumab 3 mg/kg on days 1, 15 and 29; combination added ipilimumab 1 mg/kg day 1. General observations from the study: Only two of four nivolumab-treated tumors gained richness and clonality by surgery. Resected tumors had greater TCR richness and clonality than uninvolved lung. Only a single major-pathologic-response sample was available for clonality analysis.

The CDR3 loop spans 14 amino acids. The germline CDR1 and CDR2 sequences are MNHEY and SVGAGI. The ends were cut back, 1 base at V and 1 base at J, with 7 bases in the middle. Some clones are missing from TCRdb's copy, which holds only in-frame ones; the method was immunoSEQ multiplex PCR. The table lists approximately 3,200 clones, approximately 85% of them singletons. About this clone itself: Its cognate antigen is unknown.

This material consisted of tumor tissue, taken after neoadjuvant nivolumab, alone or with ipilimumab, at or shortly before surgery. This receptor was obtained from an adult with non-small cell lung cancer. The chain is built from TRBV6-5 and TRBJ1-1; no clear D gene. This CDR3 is CASSYLGRNTEAFF. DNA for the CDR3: TGTGCCAGCAGTTACTTAGGGCGGAACACTGAAGCTTTCTTT.